Sequencing of this T cell receptor (beta chain) was carried out in a study of blood T cell repertoires in COVID-19. Study-level background: Samples representing acute and convalescent COVID-19 were sourced from the United States, Italy and Spain. PBMCs, B-cell-depleted T cells, or T cells were the source of the cDNA or gDNA that made up the material.

This CDR3 region has 13 residues. V was shortened by 0 bases and J by 2 bases, with 4 bases between the two germline ends. Germline values: CDR1 KGHSH, CDR2 LQKENI. Authors' methods: It was from reference gene primer amplification that nucleated cell counts were estimated. Clones were sequenced by immunoSEQ multiplex PCR, and TCRdb holds only the in-frame ones, with some missing. The V and J calls and the clone size are those of that table, but D and trimming were determined from the DNA. This table holds 250,000 to 400,000 clones, 87% found once. The specimen was peripheral blood. The receptor was isolated from a man aged 50-59 years with active or convalescent COVID-19. The rearrangement links TRBV18 to TRBJ2-5; D not certain. As DNA, the CDR3 is TGTGCCAGCTCACCACCACAGCAAGAGACCCAGTACTTC. Encoded protein: CASSPPQQETQYF.